The 14 T cell receptor beta chains given below trace back to one sample, sequenced in a study of blood T cell repertoires in COVID-19 (dated by TCRdb to the early 2020s). Libraries were made using the immunoSEQ multiplex PCR assay. Drawn from immuneACCESS, this table holds only the in-frame rearrangements with V and J called that TCRdb kept. Clones are partly lost; checked studies trace under half to an unresolved V gene and leave the rest unexplained. For this sample the table gives a few hundred thousand clones, of which 86% were detected only once. Clones ranked in the top ten supply roughly 4% of the sample. Material: PBMCs or T cells enriched from blood (not recorded which). Receptors were obtained from a woman in her 40s with acute COVID-19.

The gene calls are TRBV7-2 and TRBJ1-4; D remains unclear. The CDR3 is 13 residues long. Deletions cut 4 bases from V and 7 bases from J, with 10 bases between. Germline CDR1 SGHTA, CDR2 FQGNSA. The CDR3 here is CASSSLASEKLFF. The DNA of the CDR3 is TGTGCCAGCAGCTCCCTAGCCAGTGAAAAACTGTTTTTT.

The V and J genes are TRBV6-2 or TRBV6-3 and TRBJ2-7; 9 nucleotides line up with TRBD2. Per germline, CDR1 MNHEY and CDR2 SVGEGT. The CDR3 length is 20 residues. J lost 6 bases, V lost 4 bases, and 25 bases had no gene match. The chain's CDR3 is CASSSVPWRGRAMSPREQYF. CDR3 bases: TGTGCCAGCAGTTCCGTACCATGGCGCGGGAGGGCCATGTCCCCGCGCGAGCAGTACTTC.

The chain has TRBV7-2 and TRBJ2-1; 10 nucleotides match TRBD2. The CDR3 sequence is 15 residues long. Germline loops: CDR1 SGHTA, CDR2 FQGNSA. V trimming: 3 bases; J trimming: 10 bases; junction bases outside the gene matches: 9. CDR3 nucleotide sequence: TGTGCCAGCAGCTTTTCTAGCGGGGGCGGCGGGGAGCAGTTCTTC. It translates to CASSFSSGGGGEQFF.

The V and J genes are TRBV23-1 and TRBJ1-6; D might be TRBD1 (5 bases). TRBV23-1 is annotated as an ORF whose role is uncertain. Trimming removed 0 bases at V and 12 bases at J, with 24 bases between. The CDR3 covers 18 residues. DNA for the CDR3: TGCGCCAGCAGTCAATCGAGAAGGGCAATGACAGCTGCCGGACCCCTCCACTTT. This encodes CASSQSRRAMTAAGPLHF.

This sequence joins TRBV6-5 and TRBJ2-7; 11 nucleotides match TRBD2. The CDR3 extends over 14 amino acids. The J segment lost 4 bases and the V segment lost 3 bases, leaving 2 bases of the junction unmatched. Germline CDR1 reads MNHEY; CDR2 reads SVGAGI. The CDR3 here is CASSYLAGGYEQYF. The CDR3 nucleotides are TGTGCCAGCAGTTATTTAGCGGGAGGGTACGAGCAGTACTTC.

The J gene is TRBJ2-1, the V gene TRBV5-1; no clear D. Germline V lookup: CDR1 SGHRS, CDR2 YFSETQ. V lost 5 bases and J lost 0, with 6 bases in between. This CDR3 is 13 amino acids long. The CDR3 is CASRASSYNEQFF. In DNA form, the CDR3 reads TGCGCCAGCAGGGCTAGCTCCTACAATGAGCAGTTCTTC.

The chain joins TRBV12-3 or TRBV12-4 to TRBJ1-1; D unclear. The CDR3 is 13 amino acids. V lost 5 bases, J lost 10 bases, and 17 bases lay in between. CDR3 loop: CASSPYRMIAAFF. The DNA of the CDR3 is TGTGCCAGCAGTCCGTACAGAATGATTGCAGCTTTCTTT.

The chain uses TRBV3-1 (or the pseudogene TRBV3-2) and TRBJ1-2, with 7 nucleotides matching TRBD1. Germline lookup yields CDR1 LGHDT and CDR2 YNNKEL (reference sequence). Trimming at V came to 2 bases and at J to 4 bases, leaving 13 bases not matched to a gene. There are 17 residues in the CDR3. In nucleotides, the CDR3 is TGTGCCAGCAGCCAACATCCTGAGACAGGGTCCCTCTATGGCTACACCTTC. Protein: CASSQHPETGSLYGYTF.

This chain connects TRBV5-1 to TRBJ2-1; 9 nucleotides align to TRBD1. Per germline, CDR1 SGHRS and CDR2 YFSETQ. The CDR3 contains 15 residues. The V and J ends lost 4 bases and 6 bases, in that order; junction bases with no gene match: 8. The CDR3 DNA reads as TGCGCCAGCAGCACCTGGACAGGGGAGGGCAATGAGCAGTTCTTC. Its translation: CASSTWTGEGNEQFF.

The chain is built from TRBV15 and TRBJ2-5; 7 bases fit TRBD1. CDR1 LNHNV and CDR2 YYDKDF come from the germline V gene (reference sequence). Losses at the gene ends were 1 base for V and 1 base for J; bases not matched to a gene: 3. The length of the CDR3 is 15 residues. The CDR3 sequence: CATSRADRVQETQYF. Written as DNA, the CDR3 is TGTGCCACCAGCAGAGCCGACAGGGTCCAAGAGACCCAGTACTTC. Using reference TRBV15 and TRBJ2-5 for the parts outside the CDR3, the full variable domain is DAMVIQNPRYQVTQFGKPVTLSCSQTLNHNVMYWYQQKSSQAPKLLFHYYDKDFNNEADTPDNFQSRRPNTSFCFLDIRSPGLGDTAMYLCATSRADRVQETQYFGPGTRLLVL.

V is TRBV12-2 and J is TRBJ2-1; the DNA was not compared with TRBD2, the D call given in the table. TRBV12-2 is a listed pseudogene. This CDR3 is 17 amino acids long. CDR3 coding DNA: TGTGCAAGTCGCTCCTATCCCTGGGGGCTAGCGGCGAATGAGCAGTTCTTC. This translates into CASRSYPWGLAANEQFF.

This chain connects TRBV6-2 or TRBV6-3 to TRBJ2-1; tentative D call: TRBD1 (5 bases). The CDR3 covers 18 residues. Trimming cost V 2 bases and J 0 bases, with 17 bases left between them. Germline V gene sequence: CDR1 MNHEY, CDR2 SVGEGT. Here the CDR3 DNA reads TGTGCCAGCAGTTACCTCCAGGGAAAACATAGCTCCTACAATGAGCAGTTCTTC. This sequence encodes CASSYLQGKHSSYNEQFF.

The gene calls are TRBV29-1 and TRBJ2-4; the D gene is possibly TRBD1 (6 bases). Trimming stripped 7 bases from V and 2 bases from J, with 12 bases between. Germline V gene sequence: CDR1 SQVTM, CDR2 ANQGSEA. CDR3 length: 13 amino acids. The CDR3 DNA reads as TGCAGCGCCGAAGACAGGACCAAAAACATTCAGTACTTC. Its translation is CSAEDRTKNIQYF.

The chain employs TRBV9 and TRBJ2-4; TRBD1 agrees at 8 bases. Germline V gene sequence: CDR1 SGDLS, CDR2 YYNGEE. V was clipped by 0 bases and J by 3 bases; unmatched bases: 5. The CDR3 is 16 residues long. CDR3: CASSVAPGGVKNIQYF. CDR3 nucleotides: TGTGCCAGCAGCGTAGCTCCAGGGGGCGTCAAAAACATTCAGTACTTC.